What follows are 28 T cell receptor beta chains derived from one specimen sequenced in a study of cytomegalovirus exposure and HLA in healthy donors. The study ran its PCR with 60 Vbeta and 13 Jbeta primers. Measured with immunoSEQ multiplex PCR; TCRdb has only the in-frame clones, and not every one. In the table there are fewer than 200,000 clones, approximately 86% of which are singletons. What was sequenced was PBMCs. These receptors came from a male donor in good health and CMV-seronegative.

The chain joins TRBV5-1 to TRBJ2-7; D tentatively reads TRBD1 or TRBD2 (5 bases each). Germline CDR1 is SGHRS and CDR2 is YFSETQ. V shed 4 bases and J shed 7 bases, with 21 bases lying between them. The CDR3 extends over 15 amino acids. CDR3 in DNA: TGCGCCAGCAGCGTGGGGCGGGCCCCGAACTGGGAGCAGTACTTC. This encodes CASSVGRAPNWEQYF.

The chain combines TRBV25-1 with TRBJ2-2; 9 bases align to TRBD1. Germline CDR1 MGHDK, CDR2 SYGVNS. The CDR3 contains 15 residues. V gave up 5 bases and J gave up 1 base; unmatched junction bases: 2. CDR3 sequence (DNA): TGTGCCAGCAGTCGGGACAGGGTGAACACCGGGGAGCTGTTTTTT. Its protein product is CASSRDRVNTGELFF. Complete variable domain (other parts from reference TRBV25-1 and TRBJ2-2): EADIYQTPRYLVIGTGKKITLECSQTMGHDKMYWYQQDPGMELHLIHYSYGVNSTEKGDLSSESTVSRIRTEHFPLTLESARPSHTSQYLCASSRDRVNTGELFFGEGSRLTVL.

This chain joins TRBV29-1 and TRBJ1-2; D is unresolved. The V and J ends lost 3 bases and 7 bases respectively, with 12 bases between them. The length of the CDR3 is 12 residues. CDR1 is SQVTM, CDR2 ANQGSEA, per germline. In DNA form, the CDR3 reads TGCAGCGTTGATAACGGGGAAGGTGGCTACACCTTC. It is translated as CSVDNGEGGYTF.

The rearrangement joins TRBV25-1 to TRBJ1-2; D possibly corresponds to TRBD1 (6 bases). Germline CDR1 MGHDK, CDR2 SYGVNS. The CDR3 has 14 residues. V shed 1 base and J shed 4 bases, with 10 bases lying between them. CDR3 sequence: CASSESGGGYGYTF. For the CDR3, the DNA is TGTGCCAGCAGTGAATCGGGAGGGGGCTATGGCTACACCTTC.

This clone has a handful of counts. The CDR3 is CASSDSTNPYEQYF. The CDR3 region has the DNA TGTGCCTCGAGTGATTCCACTAACCCCTACGAGCAGTACTTC. The chain recombines TRBV7-2 with TRBJ2-7; D unresolved. The germline V and J ends were trimmed by 11 bases and 2 bases, with 19 bases remaining between them. Per germline, CDR1 SGHTA and CDR2 FQGNSA. The CDR3 is 14 amino acids.

The chain carries TRBV27 and TRBJ2-3, with 10 bases identical to TRBD2. With 6 bases clipped from V and 2 bases from J, the junction kept 8 bases outside the gene matches. The CDR3 length is 16 residues. From germline, CDR1 is MNHEY and CDR2 SMNVEV (reference sequence). CDR3 DNA sequence: TGTGCCAGCAGACCGAGACTAGCGGGCCTCACAGATACGCAGTATTTT. Protein product: CASRPRLAGLTDTQYF.

V is TRBV5-6 and J is TRBJ1-2; possibly TRBD1 for D (5 bases). This CDR3 has 14 amino acids. The V end lost 1 base, the J end lost 6 bases, and 13 bases lay between the germline ends. Germline V gene lookup returns CDR1 SGHDT and CDR2 YYEEEE. The CDR3 spells CASSLWKGIDGYTF. CDR3 in DNA: TGTGCCAGCAGCTTGTGGAAGGGGATCGATGGCTACACCTTC.

The chain has TRBV6-6 and TRBJ2-7; possibly TRBD1 for D (5 bases). The ends were cut back, 5 bases at V and 2 bases at J, with 16 bases in the middle. Germline V gene sequence: CDR1 MNHNY, CDR2 SVGAGI (reference sequence). The CDR3 is made up of 15 amino acids. The CDR3 protein is CASSPPTGPTYEQYF. DNA of the CDR3: TGTGCCAGCAGTCCCCCAACAGGTCCGACCTACGAGCAGTACTTC.

The V call is TRBV10-2, the J call TRBJ2-7, with 12 nucleotides matching TRBD1. CDR1 is WSHSY, CDR2 SAAADI, per germline. CDR3 length equals 16 residues. V was clipped by 0 bases and J by 2 bases; unmatched bases: 2. The CDR3 protein is CASSESGTGGAYEQYF. The CDR3, as DNA: TGCGCCAGCAGTGAGTCGGGGACAGGGGGCGCCTACGAGCAGTACTTC.

The chain joins TRBV15 to TRBJ1-1, with D possibly TRBD1 on 6 matching bases. The CDR3 consists of 15 residues. Germline lookup yields CDR1 LNHNV and CDR2 YYDKDF (reference sequence). V was cut by 1 base and J by 0 bases, with 9 bases left in between. The CDR3 DNA is TGTGCCACCAGCAGAGCACAGGGCATGAACACTGAAGCTTTCTTT. Translated: CATSRAQGMNTEAFF. The full variable domain, in which reference TRBV15 and TRBJ1-1 provide the parts outside the CDR3, is DAMVIQNPRYQVTQFGKPVTLSCSQTLNHNVMYWYQQKSSQAPKLLFHYYDKDFNNEADTPDNFQSRRPNTSFCFLDIRSPGLGDTAMYLCATSRAQGMNTEAFFGQGTRLTVV.

The gene calls are TRBV11-1 and TRBJ1-2; D possibly corresponds to TRBD1 (5 bases). With 3 bases removed from V and 3 bases from J, the gap between germline ends came to 11 bases. Germline V gives CDR1 SGHAT, CDR2 FQDESV (reference sequence). The CDR3 is made up of 14 amino acids. This chain's CDR3 is CASSFNPGHYGYTF. As DNA, the CDR3 is TGTGCCAGCAGCTTCAATCCAGGGCACTATGGCTACACCTTC.

This chain connects TRBV5-1 to TRBJ2-7; perhaps TRBD1 as D (6 bases). The CDR3 is 14 residues long. Germline assignment: CDR1 SGHRS and CDR2 YFSETQ. V was pared by 1 base and J by 2 bases, with 10 bases between. The CDR3 here is CASSLLGDTYEQYF. In nucleotides, the CDR3 is TGCGCCAGCAGCTTGTTGGGGGACACCTACGAGCAGTACTTC.

Note on this clone: At one boundary the junction diverges from the germline segment, which might be a read error. The V call is TRBV5-4, the J call TRBJ1-2, with D possibly matching TRBD1 (6 bases). The CDR3 has 16 residues. The germline V gene encodes CDR1 SGHNT and CDR2 YYREEE (reference sequence). The CDR3 region has the DNA TGTGCCAGCAGCCCCGTGGACAGAAGTACGATATATGGCTACATCTTC. The encoded protein is CASSPVDRSTIYGYIF.

The J gene is TRBJ2-7, the V gene TRBV25-1; the D is unclear. The germline V gene has CDR1 MGHDK and CDR2 SYGVNS. Trimming stripped 7 bases from V and 6 bases from J, with 10 bases between. This CDR3 has 11 residues. The CDR3 sequence: CASTSVSEQYF. As DNA, the CDR3 is TGTGCCAGCACCTCAGTCTCCGAGCAGTACTTC.

This clone was seen only once. The chain carries TRBV6-5 and TRBJ1-1; D not resolved. V lost 7 bases and J 3 bases, leaving 12 bases between the germline ends. Germline CDR1 reads MNHEY; CDR2 reads SVGAGI. The CDR3 runs to 13 residues. CDR3: CASNTFRDTEAFF. CDR3 nucleotides: TGTGCCAGCAATACGTTTCGGGACACTGAAGCTTTCTTT.

About this clone itself: In the same sample, other DNA sequences code for this CDR3. The chain has TRBV12-1 and TRBJ1-2; the DNA was not used to check the table's D call, TRBD1. TRBV12-1 is listed as a pseudogene. The CDR3 is 14 amino acids. The CDR3 reads CASTWTGLNYGYTF. The CDR3 DNA is TGTGCCAGCACTTGGACAGGGCTTAACTATGGCTACACCTTT.

The chain links TRBV18 to TRBJ2-4, with 7 bases identical to TRBD2. The CDR3 loop spans 14 amino acids. CDR1 and CDR2 from the germline V gene are KGHSH and LQKENI. V trimming: 3 bases; J trimming: 5 bases; junction bases outside the gene matches: 4. CDR3 nucleotides: TGTGCCAGCTCACCTGCGGGGGTGCAAAACATTCAGTACTTC. This encodes CASSPAGVQNIQYF.

The chain uses TRBV14 and TRBJ2-7, with a weak D call TRBD2 (6 bases). CDR3 length equals 14 residues. The V gene's germline CDR1 is SGHDN and CDR2 FVKESK. The V end was cut by 0 bases, the J end by 0 bases, with 6 bases between. The CDR3 region has the DNA TGTGCCAGCAGCCAAGAGGGGGGCTCCTACGAGCAGTACTTC. The encoded protein is CASSQEGGSYEQYF.

V and J are TRBV6-6 and TRBJ1-6, with a weak D call TRBD1 (5 bases). Trimming took off 10 bases at V and 9 bases at J, with 10 bases between the two ends. Germline V gene data show CDR1 as MNHNY and CDR2 as SVGAGI (reference sequence). The CDR3 is 11 residues long. Here the CDR3 DNA reads TGTGCCACCCGGGGGAGTTCACCCCTCCACTTT. Translating gives CATRGSSPLHF.

This chain joins TRBV7-3 and TRBJ2-5, with a weak D call TRBD2 (7 bases). The CDR3 runs to 14 residues. Looked up from germline, CDR1 is SGHTA and CDR2 is FQGTGA. V dropped 3 bases and J dropped 1 base, with 9 bases sitting between them. The CDR3 nucleotides read TGTGCCAGCAGCTTTGGGGGGGCCCAAGAGACCCAGTACTTC. This gives the protein CASSFGGAQETQYF.

In DNA form, the CDR3 reads TGTGCCAGCAGCTTAGCGTCAGGGGTGGATGGCTACACCTTC. Translation: CASSLASGVDGYTF. The chain employs TRBV7-9 and TRBJ1-2, with a tentative D call TRBD1 (6 bases). Trimming pared 0 bases from V and 6 bases from J, leaving 11 bases between. The CDR3 runs 14 residues. Germline V lookup: CDR1 SEHNR, CDR2 FQNEAQ (reference sequence). Filled out from reference TRBV7-9 and TRBJ1-2, the complete variable domain reads DTGVSQNPRHKITKRGQNVTFRCDPISEHNRLYWYRQTLGQGPEFLTYFQNEAQLEKSRLLSDRFSAERPKGSFSTLEIQRTEQGDSAMYLCASSLASGVDGYTFGSGTRLTVV.

This rearrangement joins TRBV6-6 to TRBJ1-6, with a tentative D call TRBD1 (5 bases). V was cut by 7 bases and J by 5 bases, with 15 bases left in between. The CDR3 is made up of 15 amino acids. Germline CDR1 is MNHNY and CDR2 is SVGAGI (reference sequence). The CDR3 DNA reads TGTGCCAGCAAAACGGGGGGGTGGGATAATTCACCCCTCCACTTT. It specifies CASKTGGWDNSPLHF.

The chain couples TRBV29-1 to TRBJ1-2; TRBD1 aligns across 9 bases. The CDR3 length is 14 residues. Germline V gene lookup returns CDR1 SQVTM and CDR2 ANQGSEA. With V trimmed by 7 bases and J by 3 bases, 9 bases remained unmatched. CDR3 loop: CSASQGARHYGYTF. The CDR3 DNA sequence: TGCAGCGCCTCACAGGGGGCCCGACACTATGGCTACACCTTC.

This chain connects TRBV6-5 to TRBJ2-1, with a weak D call TRBD2 (6 bases). This CDR3 spans 14 amino acids. Trimming took 6 bases from V and 6 from J, leaving 15 bases between them. Germline V gene data show CDR1 as MNHEY and CDR2 as SVGAGI. The chain's CDR3 is CASRLLAISNEQFF. Written as DNA, the CDR3 is TGTGCCAGCAGATTACTAGCCATCTCCAATGAGCAGTTCTTC.

The genes are TRBV5-1 and TRBJ1-2, with D perhaps matching TRBD1 (5 bases). The CDR3 covers 14 residues. Trimming pared 0 bases from V and 4 bases from J, leaving 10 bases between. Per the germline V gene, CDR1 is SGHRS and CDR2 is YFSETQ. CDR3 DNA: TGCGCCAGCAGCTTGGCTCCAGGGTCCTATGGCTACACCTTC. Translated: CASSLAPGSYGYTF.

The chain uses TRBV30 and TRBJ1-5, with TRBD1 matching 12 bases. From germline, CDR1 is GTSNPN and CDR2 SVGIG (reference sequence). The CDR3 totals 16 residues. Unmatched junction bases numbered 3, after V lost 3 bases and J lost 0 bases. The CDR3: CAWSGDRGLSNQPQHF. The CDR3 DNA reads as TGTGCCTGGAGCGGGGACAGGGGGCTTAGCAATCAGCCCCAGCATTTT.

The CDR3 nucleotides read TGTGCCAGCAGTTTAGTGGCCCGGGGGGCCCAAGAGACCCAGTACTTC. Translation gives CASSLVARGAQETQYF. The V gene is TRBV28, the J gene TRBJ2-5; D is possibly TRBD2 (7 bases). The CDR3 loop spans 16 amino acids. Germline V gene data show CDR1 as MDHEN and CDR2 as SYDVKM. Between the trimmed V and J ends, which lost 2 bases and 1 base, there was a span of 14 bases. Full variable domain (remainder filled in from reference TRBV28 and TRBJ2-5): DVKVTQSSRYLVKRTGEKVFLECVQDMDHENMFWYRQDPGLGLRLIYFSYDVKMKEKGDIPEGYSVSREKKERFSLILESASTNQTSMYLCASSLVARGAQETQYFGPGTRLLVL.

This chain links TRBV9 with TRBJ1-1; D gene uncertain. CDR3 length: 14 residues. The germline CDR1 and CDR2 sequences are SGDLS and YYNGEE. The V and J ends lost 0 bases and 8 bases respectively, with 14 bases between them. The CDR3 loop is CASSVATSPLEAFF. The CDR3 nucleotides are TGTGCCAGCAGCGTAGCTACTTCGCCCCTCGAAGCTTTCTTT.